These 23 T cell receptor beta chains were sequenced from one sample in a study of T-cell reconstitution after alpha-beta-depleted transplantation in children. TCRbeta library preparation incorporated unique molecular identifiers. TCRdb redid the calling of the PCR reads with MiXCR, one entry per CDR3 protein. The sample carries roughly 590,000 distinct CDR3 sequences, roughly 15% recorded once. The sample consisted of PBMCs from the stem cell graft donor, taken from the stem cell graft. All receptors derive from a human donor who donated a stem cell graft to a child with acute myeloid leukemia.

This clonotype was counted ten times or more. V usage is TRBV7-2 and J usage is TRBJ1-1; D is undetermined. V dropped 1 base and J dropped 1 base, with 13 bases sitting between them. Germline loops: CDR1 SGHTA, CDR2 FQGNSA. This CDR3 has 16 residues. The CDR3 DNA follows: TGTGCCAGCAGCTTAGGTTGGGTAACTGGGAACACTGAAGCTTTCTTT. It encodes CASSLGWVTGNTEAFF.

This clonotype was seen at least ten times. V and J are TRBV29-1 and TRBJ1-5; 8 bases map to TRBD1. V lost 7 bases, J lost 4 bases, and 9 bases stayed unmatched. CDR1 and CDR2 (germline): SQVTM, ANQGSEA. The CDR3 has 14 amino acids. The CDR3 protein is CSAAAGGLNQPQHF. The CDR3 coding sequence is TGCAGCGCAGCGGCAGGGGGCCTGAATCAGCCCCAGCATTTT.

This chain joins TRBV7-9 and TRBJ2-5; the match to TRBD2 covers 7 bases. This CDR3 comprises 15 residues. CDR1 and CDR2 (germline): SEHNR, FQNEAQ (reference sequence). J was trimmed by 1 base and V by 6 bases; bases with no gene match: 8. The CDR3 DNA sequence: TGTGCCAGCAGGTCCGGAGCGGGGATCCAAGAGACCCAGTACTTC. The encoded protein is CASRSGAGIQETQYF.

Here the CDR3 reads CASSRHHRGLAFFSGANVLTF. For the CDR3, the DNA is TGTGCCAGCAGTCGGCACCACAGGGGGCTGGCTTTTTTTTCTGGGGCCAACGTCCTGACTTTC. The chain joins TRBV6-2 or TRBV6-3 to TRBJ2-6, with 9 bases lining up with TRBD1. V shed 5 bases, J shed 1 base, and the junction held 18 bases outside the gene matches. This CDR3 has 21 residues. The germline gives CDR1 MNHEY, CDR2 SVGEGT.

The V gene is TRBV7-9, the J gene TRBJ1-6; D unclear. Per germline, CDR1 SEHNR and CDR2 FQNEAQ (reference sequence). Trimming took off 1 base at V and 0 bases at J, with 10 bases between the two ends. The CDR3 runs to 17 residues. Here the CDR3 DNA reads TGTGCCAGCAGCTTAGATTTCGGGAGCTCCTATAATTCACCCCTCCACTTT. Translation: CASSLDFGSSYNSPLHF.

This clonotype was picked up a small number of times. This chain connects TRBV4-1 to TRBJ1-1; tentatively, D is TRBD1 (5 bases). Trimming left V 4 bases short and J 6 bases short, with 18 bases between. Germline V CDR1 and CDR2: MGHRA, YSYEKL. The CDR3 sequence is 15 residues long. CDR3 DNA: TGCGCCAGCAGCCTTGGTGAGAGGGGTGAATCTGAAGCTTTCTTT. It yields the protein CASSLGERGESEAFF.

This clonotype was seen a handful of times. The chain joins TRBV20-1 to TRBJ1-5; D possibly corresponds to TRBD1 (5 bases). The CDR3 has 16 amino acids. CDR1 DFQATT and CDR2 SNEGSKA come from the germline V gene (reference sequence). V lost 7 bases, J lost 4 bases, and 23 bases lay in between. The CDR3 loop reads CSVTGGGTPQNQPQHF. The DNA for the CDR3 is TGCAGTGTCACGGGGGGGGGGACTCCCCAAAATCAGCCCCAGCATTTT.

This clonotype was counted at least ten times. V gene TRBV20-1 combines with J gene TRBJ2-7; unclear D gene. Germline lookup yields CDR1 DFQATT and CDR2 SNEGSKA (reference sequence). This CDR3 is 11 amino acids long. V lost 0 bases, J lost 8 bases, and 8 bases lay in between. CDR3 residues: CSARDDAKQYF. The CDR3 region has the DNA TGCAGTGCTAGAGACGACGCTAAGCAGTACTTC.

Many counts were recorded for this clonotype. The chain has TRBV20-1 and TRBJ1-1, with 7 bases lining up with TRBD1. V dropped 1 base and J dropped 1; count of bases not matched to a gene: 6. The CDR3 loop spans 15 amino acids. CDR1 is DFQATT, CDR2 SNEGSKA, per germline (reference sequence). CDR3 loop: CSARGDTGENTEAFF. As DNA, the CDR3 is TGCAGTGCTAGAGGAGATACAGGGGAGAACACTGAAGCTTTCTTT.

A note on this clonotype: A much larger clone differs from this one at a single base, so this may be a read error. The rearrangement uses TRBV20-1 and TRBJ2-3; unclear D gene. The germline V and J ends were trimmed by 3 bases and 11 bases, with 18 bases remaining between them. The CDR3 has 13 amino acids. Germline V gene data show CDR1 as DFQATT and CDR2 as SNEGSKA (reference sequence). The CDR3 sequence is CSASPPVRNMQYF. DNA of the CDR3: TGCAGTGCTAGCCCCCCAGTGAGGAATATGCAGTATTTT.

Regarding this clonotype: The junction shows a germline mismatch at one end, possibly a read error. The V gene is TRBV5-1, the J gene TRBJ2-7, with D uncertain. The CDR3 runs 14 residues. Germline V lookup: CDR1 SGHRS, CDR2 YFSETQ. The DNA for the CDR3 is TGCGCCAGCAGCTTCCTGACATCGAGTTACGAGCAGCACTTC. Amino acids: CASSFLTSSYEQHF.

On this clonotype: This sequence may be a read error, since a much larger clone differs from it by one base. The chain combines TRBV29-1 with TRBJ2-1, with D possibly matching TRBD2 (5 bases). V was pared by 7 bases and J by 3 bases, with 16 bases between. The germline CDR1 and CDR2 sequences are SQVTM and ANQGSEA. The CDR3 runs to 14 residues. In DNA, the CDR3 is TGCAGCGCCGAAGCGCCTAGCTTCTACAATGAGCAGTTCTTC. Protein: CSAEAPSFYNEQFF.

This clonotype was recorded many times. Here the CDR3 DNA reads TGCAGTGCTAGAGATCTTGGGGTAGGGGCTGAAGCTTTCTTT. This encodes CSARDLGVGAEAFF. The rearrangement joins TRBV20-1 to TRBJ1-1; the D gene is possibly TRBD1 (5 bases). The germline gives CDR1 DFQATT, CDR2 SNEGSKA (reference sequence). This CDR3 has 14 amino acids. With 0 bases removed from V and 6 bases from J, the gap between germline ends came to 14 bases.

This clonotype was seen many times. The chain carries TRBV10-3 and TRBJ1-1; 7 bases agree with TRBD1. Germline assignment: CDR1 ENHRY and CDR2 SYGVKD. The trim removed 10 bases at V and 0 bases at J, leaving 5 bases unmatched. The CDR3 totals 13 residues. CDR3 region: CATQGDLNTEAFF. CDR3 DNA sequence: TGTGCCACCCAGGGGGACCTGAACACTGAAGCTTTCTTT.

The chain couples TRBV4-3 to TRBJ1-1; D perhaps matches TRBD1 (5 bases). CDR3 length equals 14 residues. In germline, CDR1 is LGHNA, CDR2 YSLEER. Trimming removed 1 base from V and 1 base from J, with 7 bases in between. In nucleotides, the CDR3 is TGCGCCAGCAGCCAAGGGGGCGAGAACACTGAAGCTTTCTTT. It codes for CASSQGGENTEAFF.

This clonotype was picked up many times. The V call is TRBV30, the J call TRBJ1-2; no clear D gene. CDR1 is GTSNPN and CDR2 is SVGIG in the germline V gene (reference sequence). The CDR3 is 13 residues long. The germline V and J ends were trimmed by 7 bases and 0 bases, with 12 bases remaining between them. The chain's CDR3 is CASPEATNYGYTF. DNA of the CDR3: TGTGCCTCCCCAGAGGCAACTAACTATGGCTACACCTTC.

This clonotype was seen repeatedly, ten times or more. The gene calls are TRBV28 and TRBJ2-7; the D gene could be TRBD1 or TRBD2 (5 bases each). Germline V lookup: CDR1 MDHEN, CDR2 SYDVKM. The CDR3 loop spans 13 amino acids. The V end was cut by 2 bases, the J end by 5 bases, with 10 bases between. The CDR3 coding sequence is TGTGCCAGCAGTTTAACCGGGGCAAACGAGCAGTACGTC. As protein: CASSLTGANEQYV.

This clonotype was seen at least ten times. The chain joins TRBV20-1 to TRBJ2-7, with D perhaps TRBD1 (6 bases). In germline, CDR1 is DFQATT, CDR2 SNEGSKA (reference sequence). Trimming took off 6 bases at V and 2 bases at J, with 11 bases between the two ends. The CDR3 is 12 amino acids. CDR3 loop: CSAQWTAYEQYV. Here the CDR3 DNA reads TGCAGTGCCCAATGGACAGCCTACGAGCAGTACGTC.

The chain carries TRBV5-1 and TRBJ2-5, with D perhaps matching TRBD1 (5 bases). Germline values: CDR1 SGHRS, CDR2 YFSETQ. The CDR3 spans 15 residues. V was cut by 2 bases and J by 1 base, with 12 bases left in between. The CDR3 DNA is TGCGCCAGCAGCTTCGTGAATCAGGGCCAAGAGACCCAGTACTTC. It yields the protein CASSFVNQGQETQYF.

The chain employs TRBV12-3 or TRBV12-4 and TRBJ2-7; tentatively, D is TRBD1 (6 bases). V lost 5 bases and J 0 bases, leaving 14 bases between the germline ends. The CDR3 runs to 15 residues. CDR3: CASSDRDTTSYEQYF. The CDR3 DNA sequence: TGTGCCAGCAGTGACCGGGACACAACCTCCTACGAGCAGTACTTC.

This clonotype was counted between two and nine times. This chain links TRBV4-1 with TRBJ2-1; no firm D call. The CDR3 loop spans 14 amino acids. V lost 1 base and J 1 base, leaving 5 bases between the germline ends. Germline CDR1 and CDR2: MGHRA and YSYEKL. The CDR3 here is CASSQGISYNEQFF. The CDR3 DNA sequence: TGCGCCAGCAGCCAAGGGATATCCTACAATGAGCAGTTCTTC.

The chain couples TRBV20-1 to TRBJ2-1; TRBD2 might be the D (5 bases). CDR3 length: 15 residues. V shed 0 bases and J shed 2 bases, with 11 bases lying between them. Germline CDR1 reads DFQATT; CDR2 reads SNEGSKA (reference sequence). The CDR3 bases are TGCAGTGCTAGAGAGGCGGGCCTAACCTACAATGAGCAGTTCTTC. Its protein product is CSAREAGLTYNEQFF.

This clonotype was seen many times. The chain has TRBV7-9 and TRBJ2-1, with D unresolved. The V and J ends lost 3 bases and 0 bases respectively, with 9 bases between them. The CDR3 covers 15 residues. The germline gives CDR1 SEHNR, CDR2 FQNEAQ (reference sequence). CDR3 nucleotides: TGTGCCAGCAGCTTGGTGTCGAGCTCCTACAATGAGCAGTTCTTC. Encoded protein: CASSLVSSSYNEQFF.